A selection of T cell receptor beta chains follows, all from one sample in a study of yellow fever vaccine responses in identical twins. TCRdb re-analysed the RT-PCR reads in MiXCR, keeping a single row per CDR3 protein. The sample lists about 20,000 distinct CDR3 sequences, about 65% occurring once. The material was T cells from blood (PBMCs), unsorted or a sorted subset (not recorded which), obtained before or after yellow fever vaccination (not recorded which). Receptor source: a young woman who received the yellow fever vaccine. The CDR3 runs from the conserved cysteine through the conserved F or W. The D gene is left open where the match is weak. The size of a clone is reported for some rows only, either as once, few or many, or as a class for expanded clones.

size,V,D,J,DNA,CDR3
NA,TRBV11-1,TRBD1,TRBJ1-4,TGTGCCAGCAGCCCTCCGGGACAGTATAATGAAAAACTGTTTTTT,CASSPPGQYNEKLFF
NA,TRBV5-1,TRBD1,TRBJ1-2,TGCGCCAGCAGCTTGGGGACAGGCCCTACTGGCTACACCTTC,CASSLGTGPTGYTF
NA,TRBV2,TRBD2,TRBJ2-7,TGTGCCAGCAGATACCCCGGGACTAGCGGGATTGAGCAGTACTTC,CASRYPGTSGIEQYF
few,TRBV6-5,NA,TRBJ1-5,TGTGCCAGCAGTTACCCCGCCGGGCCCCAGCATTTT,CASSYPAGPQHF
NA,TRBV12-3/TRBV12-4,NA,TRBJ2-1,TGTGCCAGCACCCCAGTGGGAGGAGGGACCAATGAGCAGTTCTTC,CASTPVGGGTNEQFF
NA,TRBV27,NA,TRBJ2-2,TGTGCCAGCAGTCCGAGGTCAAACACCGGGGAGCTGTTTTTT,CASSPRSNTGELFF
NA,TRBV11-1,NA,TRBJ2-5,TGTGCCAGCAGCGCTCCAGGGAGAATGGAGACCCAGTACTTC,CASSAPGRMETQYF
NA,TRBV6-1,NA,TRBJ1-2,TGTGCCAGCAGCCCCGCGTCACTAGGCGGTACTAACTATGGCTACACCTTC,CASSPASLGGTNYGYTF
NA,TRBV11-1,NA,TRBJ2-5,TGTGCCAGCAGCCCGGGGGACAGCTACCAAGAGACCCAGTACTTC,CASSPGDSYQETQYF
NA,TRBV11-3,TRBD2,TRBJ2-4,TGTGCCAGCAGCTCACTAGCGGGAGAAGCAAACATTCAGTATTTC,CASSSLAGEANIQYF
NA,TRBV7-3,TRBD2,TRBJ2-1,TGTGCCAGCAGCTTAAGACGGGAGGTGTGGAATGAGCAGTTCTTC,CASSLRREVWNEQFF
NA,TRBV5-1,NA,TRBJ1-5,TGCGCCAGCAGCCCCAGGGTTGGGCCCAATCAGCCCCAGCATTTT,CASSPRVGPNQPQHF
once,TRBV11-1,TRBD1,TRBJ2-5,TGTGCCAGCAGCTTGGGACAGGGGGGCGAGACCCAGTACTTC,CASSLGQGGETQYF
NA,TRBV2,NA,TRBJ2-5,TGTGCCAGCAGTCGCCTCGGGACACAAGAGACCCAGTACTTC,CASSRLGTQETQYF
NA,TRBV7-2,TRBD2,TRBJ2-1,TGTGCCAGCAGCTTAGCCCTAGCGGGGGTAGGCGAGCAGTTCTTC,CASSLALAGVGEQFF
NA,TRBV20-1,TRBD1,TRBJ2-7,TGCAGTGCTCAGACAGGGTCCCACTACGAGCAGTACTTC,CSAQTGSHYEQYF
medium-sized,TRBV11-3,NA,TRBJ2-7,TGTGCCAGCAGCTTGATCGGGGAGCCTGGGACCTACGAGCAGTACTTC,CASSLIGEPGTYEQYF
NA,TRBV29-1,NA,TRBJ2-3,TGCAGCGTTGACCGTGGGGCTGGGGATACGCAGTATTTT,CSVDRGAGDTQYF
few,TRBV6-5,TRBD1,TRBJ1-5,TGTGCCAGCAGTTGGGGACAGAATCAGCCCCAGCATTTT,CASSWGQNQPQHF
NA,TRBV7-6,TRBD1,TRBJ1-2,TGTGCCAGCAGCGCCAGACAGGGAGGCTATGGCTACACCTTC,CASSARQGGYGYTF
NA,TRBV18,NA,TRBJ2-7,TGTGCCAGCTCACCAGGGGCCGAGAACTACGAGCAGTACTTC,CASSPGAENYEQYF
NA,TRBV7-2,TRBD2,TRBJ2-2,TGTGCCAGCGGGGTAGCGGGAGTTTTATCCACCGGGGAGCTGTTTTTT,CASGVAGVLSTGELFF
NA,TRBV29-1,NA,TRBJ1-2,TGCAGCGTTGGGGGAAAAGATGGCTACACCTTC,CSVGGKDGYTF
NA,TRBV5-1,NA,TRBJ1-2,TGCGCCAGCAGCTTGGTAACTGGGACGGAGGGCTACACCTTC,CASSLVTGTEGYTF
once,TRBV15,TRBD1,TRBJ1-1,TGTGCCACCAGTTTGGGACAGGTTTTCACTGAAGCTTTCTTT,CATSLGQVFTEAFF
once,TRBV20-1,NA,TRBJ1-1,TGCAGTGCTAGAGACGGGACGGTGAACACTGAAGGTTTCTTT,CSARDGTVNTEGFF
NA,TRBV29-1,NA,TRBJ2-1,TGCAGCGTTGTAGCGTCGGGATACAATGAGCAGTTCTTC,CSVVASGYNEQFF
NA,TRBV4-1,NA,TRBJ2-7,TGCGCCAGCAGCCAAGAAAGAGCATTAAATACCTACGAGCAGTACTTC,CASSQERALNTYEQYF
NA,TRBV13,TRBD1,TRBJ2-1,TGTGCCAGCAGCCCCTCTGACAGGGCCCATGAGCAGTTTTTC,CASSPSDRAHEQFF
NA,TRBV7-8,NA,TRBJ2-5,TGTGCCAGCAGCTCTACAACCACAGGGAGTCAAGAGACCCAGTACTTC,CASSSTTTGSQETQYF
NA,TRBV28,TRBD1,TRBJ2-5,TGTGCCAGCAGTGGGGGACAGAAACAAGAGACCCAGTACTTC,CASSGGQKQETQYF
NA,TRBV5-4,NA,TRBJ2-4,TGTGCCAGCAGCTTGGCCCAGGGGTCGAAAAACATTCAGTACTTC,CASSLAQGSKNIQYF
NA,TRBV9,NA,TRBJ1-1,TGTGCCAGCAGCGTGGGGGGGAATTTGAACACTGAAGCTTTCTTT,CASSVGGNLNTEAFF
NA,TRBV5-1,TRBD2,TRBJ2-1,TGCGCCAGCAGCTTGGGGGGGTGGCGGGGGGCCCCCTCCTACAATGAGCAGTTCTTC,CASSLGGWRGAPSYNEQFF
few,TRBV20-1,TRBD1,TRBJ2-1,TGCAGTGCTAGAGATTGGGCAGGTCGGGGGGACAGGGAAAACGAGCAGTTCTTC,CSARDWAGRGDRENEQFF
NA,TRBV18,NA,TRBJ1-1,TGTGCCAGCTCACCAGTTAAGGCCATGAACACTGAAGCTTTCTTT,CASSPVKAMNTEAFF
NA,TRBV9,TRBD1,TRBJ1-2,TGTGCCAGCAGCGTAGACCAGGGGGCAGGGGGCTACACCTTC,CASSVDQGAGGYTF
few,TRBV11-1,NA,TRBJ2-1,TGTGCCAGCAGCACAACAGGGACCTACAATGAGCAGTTCTTC,CASSTTGTYNEQFF
NA,TRBV9,NA,TRBJ1-4,TGTGCCAGCAGCGTACAGCCTAATGAAAAACTGTTTTTT,CASSVQPNEKLFF
NA,TRBV4-3,NA,TRBJ1-4,TGCGCCAGCAGCCAATTGGGGGGCCGTAATGAAAAACTGTTTTTT,CASSQLGGRNEKLFF
NA,TRBV9,NA,TRBJ2-5,TGTGCCAGCAGCGTAGGCAGTCTAGAGACCCAGTACTTC,CASSVGSLETQYF
NA,TRBV20-1,NA,TRBJ1-1,TGCAGTGCTAGAGTGGGAGCCGGATACACTGAAGCTTTCTTT,CSARVGAGYTEAFF
NA,TRBV19,NA,TRBJ2-1,TGTGCCAGTACTCCGGACCACCGCTACAATGAGCAGTTCTTC,CASTPDHRYNEQFF
NA,TRBV10-1,TRBD2,TRBJ2-2,TGCGCCAGCAGTCCGGGACTAGCGGGCCGATGGAACACCGGGGAGCTGTTTTTT,CASSPGLAGRWNTGELFF
NA,TRBV6-1,TRBD1,TRBJ1-5,TGTGCCAGCAGTCCCGGACAGGTCGTCTGGCCCCAGCATTTT,CASSPGQVVWPQHF
NA,TRBV4-3,TRBD1,TRBJ2-5,TGCGCCAGCAGCCAAGAGTCGAGGGGGCGAGAGACCCAGTACTTC,CASSQESRGRETQYF
NA,TRBV29-1,NA,TRBJ2-7,TGCAGCGTTGTTTTGGGTGGCACATTCTACGAGCAGTACTTC,CSVVLGGTFYEQYF
NA,TRBV18,NA,TRBJ2-2,TGTGCCAGCTCACCACCCATCACCGGGGAGCTGTTTTTT,CASSPPITGELFF
NA,TRBV11-3,NA,TRBJ1-4,TGTGCCAGCAGCTTAGGACAGCCAACTAATGAAAAACTGTTTTTT,CASSLGQPTNEKLFF
NA,TRBV29-1,TRBD2,TRBJ2-5,TGCAGCGTCCTGGGACTAGCGGGGGAGACCCAGTACTTC,CSVLGLAGETQYF
once,TRBV11-1,NA,TRBJ1-4,TGTGCCAGCAGCTTTTCTCCAACAACTAATGAAAAACTGTTTTTT,CASSFSPTTNEKLFF
once,TRBV5-6,NA,TRBJ2-3,TGTGCCAGCAGCTCTGGACCTGCAGATACGCAGTATTTT,CASSSGPADTQYF
NA,TRBV29-1,TRBD1,TRBJ2-1,TGCAGCGTTACAACGGACAGGGCGAATGAGCAGTTCTTC,CSVTTDRANEQFF
NA,TRBV15,NA,TRBJ1-2,TGTGCCACCAGCAGAAACCGGGACTACTATGGCTACACCTTC,CATSRNRDYYGYTF
NA,TRBV25-1,TRBD1,TRBJ1-6,TGTGCCAGCAGCCGGGACAGTAGTAATTCACCCCTCCACTTT,CASSRDSSNSPLHF